The clone carrying this TCR beta chain was detected a few times. As yet, its antigen is unknown. This sample was taken from a study of T cells in narcolepsy. Study-wide points: Autoreactive HCRT-specific and TRIB2-specific clonotypes were marked in same-patient CSF-versus-blood CD4+ comparisons. Healthy controls reportedly lacked the autoreactive clonotypes serially found in patients' blood.

Only in-frame clones appear in the TCRdb table, and some are missing; sequencing was by immunoSEQ multiplex PCR. The sample records about 40,000 clones, around 88% being singletons. The sample taken for sequencing was CD45RA- memory CD4+ T cells from PBMCs. This TCR was recovered from a human donor with narcolepsy.

The CDR3 region has the DNA TGTGCCAGCAGCACCAGCCAAGACCGGGCGGCCGGGGAGCTGTTTTTT. Translation gives CASSTSQDRAAGELFF. The chain combines TRBV7-2 with TRBJ2-2; D is ambiguous. CDR1 SGHTA and CDR2 FQGNSA come from the germline V gene. Trimming stripped 5 bases from V and 6 bases from J, with 19 bases between. The CDR3 totals 16 residues. The entire variable domain, with the rest obtained from reference TRBV7-2 and TRBJ2-2, is as follows: GAGVSQSPSNKVTEKGKDVELRCDPISGHTALYWYRQSLGQGLEFLIYFQGNSAPDKSGLPSDRFSAERTGGSVSTLTIQRTQQEDSAVYLCASSTSQDRAAGELFFGEGSRLTVL.